The 9 T cell receptor beta chains below all came from one sample that was sequenced in a study of blood T cell repertoires in COVID-19. The table came from immunoSEQ multiplex PCR; TCRdb's copy has only in-frame clones and leaves some out. Of about 250,000 clones listed, almost 85% are singletons. The sequenced sample consisted of peripheral blood. All receptors derive from a man aged 45-65 years with COVID-19, enrolled during active disease.

With regard to this clone: The same CDR3 arises from other DNA sequences in this sample as well. The J gene is TRBJ2-2, the V gene TRBV6-5; D is undetermined. This CDR3 has 14 residues. The V end lost 0 bases, the J end lost 3 bases, and 5 bases lay between the germline ends. Germline CDR1 is MNHEY and CDR2 is SVGAGI. The CDR3 sequence: CASSYSRDTGELFF. CDR3 DNA: TGTGCCAGCAGTTACTCTCGGGACACCGGGGAGCTGTTTTTT.

CDR3 protein: CAISPGQYDFPYEQYF. CDR3 in DNA: TGTGCCATCAGTCCAGGACAGTACGATTTCCCCTACGAGCAGTACTTC. The V call is TRBV10-3, the J call TRBJ2-7; a weak D match, TRBD1 (6 bases). The CDR3 is made up of 16 amino acids. V lost 5 bases and J 2 bases, leaving 19 bases between the germline ends. Germline V gene sequence: CDR1 ENHRY, CDR2 SYGVKD.

This clone has just one count. The chain's CDR3 is CASSTGGTGDYNEQFF. The CDR3 DNA reads TGTGCCAGCAGCACTGGTGGGACAGGGGACTACAATGAGCAGTTCTTC. This chain uses TRBV5-4 with TRBJ2-1, with 10 positions matching TRBD1. With 4 bases clipped from V and 3 bases from J, the junction kept 7 bases outside the gene matches. The length of the CDR3 is 16 residues. CDR1 and CDR2 (germline): SGHNT, YYREEE (reference sequence).

This clone showed up just once. The V and J genes are TRBV5-4 and TRBJ2-5; D gene unclear. Deletions cut 3 bases from V and 2 bases from J, with 11 bases between. The CDR3 spans 14 residues. Germline loops: CDR1 SGHNT, CDR2 YYREEE (reference sequence). The CDR3 spells CASSYPSFQETQYF. DNA of the CDR3: TGTGCCAGCAGCTATCCAAGCTTTCAAGAGACCCAGTACTTC.

The rearrangement uses TRBV7-8 and TRBJ2-5, with 7 positions matching TRBD2. Losses at the gene ends were 2 bases for V and 1 base for J; bases not matched to a gene: 4. The CDR3 length is 15 residues. Germline CDR1 SGHVS, CDR2 FQNEAQ. CDR3 region: CASSLKRDGQETQYF. CDR3 in DNA: TGTGCCAGCAGCTTAAAGCGGGACGGCCAAGAGACCCAGTACTTC.

The CDR3 sequence is CASSPSRGRGGYTF. DNA for the CDR3: TGTGCCAGCAGTCCCAGCAGGGGGCGAGGTGGCTACACCTTC. The chain links TRBV27 to TRBJ1-2; 8 bases align to TRBD1. From germline, CDR1 is MNHEY and CDR2 SMNVEV (reference sequence). The CDR3 is 14 amino acids. J gave up 7 bases and V 5 bases, and 9 bases lay outside the gene matches.

CDR3 sequence reads: CASSFYREGTEAFF. The CDR3 coding sequence is TGTGCCAGCAGTTTCTACAGGGAAGGCACTGAAGCTTTCTTT. This chain connects TRBV27 to TRBJ1-1; tentative D call: TRBD1 (6 bases). Germline CDR1 and CDR2: MNHEY and SMNVEV (reference sequence). The V end lost 3 bases, the J end lost 4 bases, and 12 bases lay between the germline ends. This CDR3 comprises 14 residues.

The chain combines TRBV3-1 (or the pseudogene TRBV3-2) with TRBJ2-7; D gene unclear. Germline-derived CDR1 and CDR2 are LGHDT and YNNKEL (reference sequence). The CDR3 consists of 14 residues. V lost 0 bases to trimming and J lost 6 bases, with 12 bases between them. CDR3 loop: CASSQDPRIGEQYF. CDR3 nucleotides: TGTGCCAGCAGCCAAGACCCTAGAATAGGCGAGCAGTACTTC.

This clone appeared a single time. V gene TRBV30 combines with J gene TRBJ1-3; possible D gene TRBD1, 5 bases. The ends were cut back, 3 bases at V and 0 bases at J, with 9 bases in the middle. Germline loops: CDR1 GTSNPN, CDR2 SVGIG (reference sequence). The CDR3 has 14 amino acids. CDR3: CAWSQGLSGNTIYF. CDR3 sequence (DNA): TGTGCCTGGAGCCAGGGCCTCTCTGGAAACACCATATATTTT.